Below are 21 T cell receptor beta chains sequenced from a single sample in a study of CD39 and CD103 CD8 tumor-infiltrating T cells. Data came from immunoSEQ multiplex PCR; TCRdb stores just in-frame clones and leaves some out. The data show some 16,000 clones, with just over 90% seen just once and roughly 4.2% held by the top ten. What was sequenced was CD8+ T cells sorted from blood. Subset defined: total memory CD8 T cells (CD45RA-CCR7+/-) from blood or uninvolved lymph node. These TCRs come from a human donor with head and neck squamous cell carcinoma.

The chain has TRBV15 and TRBJ2-3; D is undetermined. Germline values: CDR1 LNHNV, CDR2 YYDKDF (reference sequence). With 0 bases removed from V and 3 bases from J, the gap between germline ends came to 1 base. The CDR3 runs 12 residues. DNA for the CDR3: TGTGCCACCAGCAGAGAGACAGATACGCAGTATTTT. The encoded protein is CATSRETDTQYF.

The chain recombines TRBV19 with TRBJ1-1, with D possibly matching TRBD1 (6 bases). Germline V gives CDR1 LNHDA, CDR2 SQIVND (reference sequence). This CDR3 contains 16 residues. The V end lost 6 bases, the J end lost 2 bases, and 19 bases lay between the germline ends. DNA of the CDR3: TGTGCCAGTAGCATATTACCAAGGGGGATTAACACTGAAGCTTTCTTT. Its translation: CASSILPRGINTEAFF.

The chain links TRBV4-2 to TRBJ1-4; 10 nucleotides agree with TRBD1. With V trimmed by 3 bases and J by 8 bases, 3 bases remained unmatched. Germline assignment: CDR1 LGHNA and CDR2 YNFKEQ. There are 14 residues in the CDR3. CDR3 loop: CASSQGTGVEKLFF. The CDR3 DNA sequence: TGTGCCAGCAGCCAGGGGACAGGGGTAGAAAAACTGTTTTTT.

The CDR3 here is CASSVAGVSYNEQFF. The CDR3, as DNA: TGTGCCAGCAGCGTAGCGGGCGTATCCTACAATGAGCAGTTCTTC. The V gene is TRBV9, the J gene TRBJ2-1; D is unclear. Germline V gene data show CDR1 as SGDLS and CDR2 as YYNGEE. V was clipped by 0 bases and J by 1 base, with 8 bases between them. This CDR3 has 15 residues. Filled out from reference TRBV9 and TRBJ2-1, the complete variable domain reads DSGVTQTPKHLITATGQRVTLRCSPRSGDLSVYWYQQSLDQGLQFLIQYYNGEERAKGNILERFSAQQFPDLHSELNLSSLELGDSALYFCASSVAGVSYNEQFFGPGTRLTVL.

The chain carries TRBV4-1 and TRBJ1-6, with 7 bases that match TRBD1. CDR3 length: 17 residues. In germline, CDR1 is MGHRA, CDR2 YSYEKL. V was clipped by 3 bases and J by 0 bases; unmatched bases: 5. CDR3 loop: CASSHTDRSSYNSPLHF. The CDR3 nucleotides read TGCGCCAGCAGCCATACGGACAGGAGCTCCTATAATTCACCCCTCCACTTT.

CDR3 protein: CASTTGGGTNTIYF. CDR3 nucleotides: TGTGCCAGCACTACAGGGGGCGGGACGAACACCATATATTTT. The chain couples TRBV6-1 to TRBJ1-3; 9 bases fit TRBD1. V lost 7 bases, J lost 7 bases, and 8 bases stayed unmatched. This CDR3 region has 14 residues. Germline loops: CDR1 MNHNS, CDR2 SASEGT.

This chain connects TRBV29-1 to TRBJ1-1; D perhaps matches TRBD1 (6 bases). The CDR3 totals 17 residues. Per germline, CDR1 SQVTM and CDR2 ANQGSEA. Trimming stripped 6 bases from V and 4 bases from J, with 27 bases between. In DNA, the CDR3 is TGCAGCGTCCTTGAGGGAACAGGGTATAAATTCGGCACTGAAGCTTTCTTT. Its protein is CSVLEGTGYKFGTEAFF.

The chain carries TRBV6-1 and TRBJ1-6, with D possibly matching TRBD1 (6 bases). Trimming shortened V by 7 bases and J by 7 bases, and 14 bases separated the two germline ends. The CDR3 length is 14 residues. Germline assignment: CDR1 MNHNS and CDR2 SASEGT. CDR3 loop: CASTGGGGNSPLHF. The CDR3 nucleotides are TGTGCCAGCACGGGGGGCGGGGGGAATTCACCCCTCCACTTT.

The chain is built from TRBV7-3 and TRBJ2-2; no firm D call. The CDR3 covers 14 residues. Trimming took off 1 base at V and 4 bases at J, with 7 bases between the two ends. In germline, CDR1 is SGHTA, CDR2 FQGTGA. The CDR3: CASSLITSTGELFF. The CDR3 coding sequence is TGTGCCAGCAGCTTAATAACGAGCACCGGGGAGCTGTTTTTT.

The chain couples TRBV7-2 to TRBJ1-2, with D possibly TRBD1 on 5 matching bases. Per the germline V gene, CDR1 is SGHTA and CDR2 is FQGNSA. Trimming pared 1 base from V and 4 bases from J, leaving 16 bases between. This CDR3 is built from 16 residues. The CDR3 reads CASSLVGQGSSYGYTF. The CDR3 DNA reads TGTGCCAGCAGCTTAGTAGGTCAGGGATCATCCTATGGCTACACCTTC.

The CDR3 loop reads CASSEYRLWDTQYF. The CDR3 DNA is TGTGCCAGCAGTGAGTACAGGTTGTGGGATACGCAGTATTTT. V and J are TRBV27 and TRBJ2-3; the D gene is possibly TRBD1 (5 bases). The CDR3 length is 14 residues. The germline V gene has CDR1 MNHEY and CDR2 SMNVEV (reference sequence). Deletions cut 5 bases from V and 6 bases from J, with 15 bases between.

The CDR3: CASKEGAPGETQYF. The CDR3 bases are TGTGCCAGCAAGGAGGGGGCGCCCGGGGAGACCCAGTACTTC. This rearrangement joins TRBV7-9 to TRBJ2-5; D might be TRBD1 (7 bases). Looked up from germline, CDR1 is SEHNR and CDR2 is FQNEAQ (reference sequence). CDR3 size: 14 residues. V lost 7 bases, J lost 5 bases, and 17 bases lay in between.

The CDR3 loop reads CASSGDPQADTGYGYTF. In DNA, the CDR3 is TGTGCCAGCAGCGGCGATCCGCAAGCCGACACGGGATATGGCTACACCTTC. The rearrangement joins TRBV7-9 to TRBJ1-2; D is uncertain. CDR3 length equals 17 residues. V lost 5 bases and J 5 bases, leaving 24 bases between the germline ends. CDR1 SEHNR and CDR2 FQNEAQ come from the germline V gene (reference sequence).

The gene calls are TRBV5-1 and TRBJ2-3; unclear D gene. From germline, CDR1 is SGHRS and CDR2 YFSETQ. V was cut by 3 bases and J by 0 bases, with 11 bases left in between. This CDR3 is 15 amino acids long. CDR3 protein: CASSSWAASTDTQYF. As DNA, the CDR3 is TGCGCCAGCAGCTCCTGGGCGGCTAGCACAGATACGCAGTATTTT.

The CDR3 protein is CSAWTGRSYTF. For the CDR3, the DNA is TGCAGCGCTTGGACAGGGAGAAGCTACACCTTC. The gene calls are TRBV29-1 and TRBJ1-2; 8 bases align to TRBD1. The V and J ends lost 7 bases and 9 bases, in that order; junction bases with no gene match: 7. This CDR3 region has 11 residues. CDR1 is SQVTM and CDR2 is ANQGSEA in the germline V gene. The full variable domain, its missing parts supplied by reference TRBV29-1 and TRBJ1-2, is SAVISQKPSRDICQRGTSLTIQCQVDSQVTMMFWYRQQPGQSLTLIATANQGSEATYESGFVIDKFPISRPNLTFSTLTVSNMSPEDSSIYLCSAWTGRSYTFGSGTRLTVV.

This sequence joins TRBV19 and TRBJ2-1; weak D call: TRBD1 (5 bases). The CDR3 has 17 residues. The V end was cut by 5 bases, the J end by 2 bases, with 19 bases between. Per the germline V gene, CDR1 is LNHDA and CDR2 is SQIVND (reference sequence). The CDR3: CASSPQIGVPTYNEQFF. The DNA for the CDR3 is TGTGCCAGTAGTCCACAGATAGGGGTTCCCACCTACAATGAGCAGTTCTTC.

The CDR3 is CASSDLQGILDEQYF. The CDR3 DNA sequence: TGTGCCAGCAGCGACCTACAGGGAATCCTAGACGAGCAGTACTTC. The chain employs TRBV5-4 and TRBJ2-7, with TRBD1 as a possible D gene (6 bases). V lost 4 bases, J lost 5 bases, and 19 bases lay in between. The CDR3 loop spans 15 amino acids. The germline gives CDR1 SGHNT, CDR2 YYREEE (reference sequence).

This clone was observed a few times. The rearrangement joins TRBV5-1 to TRBJ1-1, with D possibly TRBD1 on 5 matching bases. Trimming took off 0 bases at V and 1 base at J, with 13 bases between the two ends. Germline V gene sequence: CDR1 SGHRS, CDR2 YFSETQ. The CDR3 sequence is 16 residues long. The CDR3 here is CASSLGTGPSNTEAFF. In DNA form, the CDR3 reads TGCGCCAGCAGCTTGGGCACAGGTCCATCGAACACTGAAGCTTTCTTT. Full variable domain (remainder filled in from reference TRBV5-1 and TRBJ1-1): KAGVTQTPRYLIKTRGQQVTLSCSPISGHRSVSWYQQTPGQGLQFLFEYFSETQRNKGNFPGRFSGRQFSNSRSEMNVSTLELGDSALYLCASSLGTGPSNTEAFFGQGTRLTVV.

V is TRBV4-1 and J is TRBJ2-5; D is possibly TRBD2 (5 bases). The J call may be faulty, since TRBJ2-7 better matches the DNA end. Germline V gene sequence: CDR1 MGHRA, CDR2 YSYEKL. CDR3 length: 13 amino acids. The CDR3 nucleotides read TGCGCCAGCAGCCGGACTCTGCTTTACGAGCAGTACTTC. This encodes CASSRTLLYEQYF.

This clone appeared a single time. This sequence joins TRBV4-2 and TRBJ2-7; TRBD2 matches at 8 bases. There are 15 residues in the CDR3. Trimming cost V 1 base and J 7 bases; bases outside gene matches: 9. Germline V gene sequence: CDR1 LGHNA, CDR2 YNFKEQ. CDR3 protein: CASSQGERGLSEQYF. CDR3 sequence (DNA): TGTGCCAGCAGCCAAGGCGAGCGGGGGCTCAGTGAGCAGTACTTC.

The chain employs TRBV11-2 and TRBJ2-3; D tentatively reads TRBD1 or TRBD2 (5 bases each). Germline CDR1 is SGHAT and CDR2 is FQNNGV. This CDR3 contains 16 residues. Trimming took off 4 bases at V and 0 bases at J, with 14 bases between the two ends. Written as DNA, the CDR3 is TGTGCCAGCAGCTCCGGGACGGGCTATAGCACAGATACGCAGTATTTT. As protein: CASSSGTGYSTDTQYF.